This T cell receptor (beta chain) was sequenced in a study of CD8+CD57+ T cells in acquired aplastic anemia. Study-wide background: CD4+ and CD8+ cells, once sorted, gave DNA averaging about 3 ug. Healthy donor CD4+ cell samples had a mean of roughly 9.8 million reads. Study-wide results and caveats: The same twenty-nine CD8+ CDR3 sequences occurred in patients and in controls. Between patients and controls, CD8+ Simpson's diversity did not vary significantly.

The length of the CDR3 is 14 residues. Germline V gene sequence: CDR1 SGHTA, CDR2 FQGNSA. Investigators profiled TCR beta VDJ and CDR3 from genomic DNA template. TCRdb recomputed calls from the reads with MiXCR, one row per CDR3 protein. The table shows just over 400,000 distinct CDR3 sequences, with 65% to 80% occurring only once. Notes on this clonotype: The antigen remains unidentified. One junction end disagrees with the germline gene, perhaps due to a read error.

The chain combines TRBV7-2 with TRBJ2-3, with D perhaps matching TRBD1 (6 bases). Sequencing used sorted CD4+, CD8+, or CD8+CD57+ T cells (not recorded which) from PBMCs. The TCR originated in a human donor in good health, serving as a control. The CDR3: CASGFGQSADTQYF. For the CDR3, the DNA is TGTGCCAGCGGCTTTGGACAGTCCGCAGATACGCAGTATTTT.